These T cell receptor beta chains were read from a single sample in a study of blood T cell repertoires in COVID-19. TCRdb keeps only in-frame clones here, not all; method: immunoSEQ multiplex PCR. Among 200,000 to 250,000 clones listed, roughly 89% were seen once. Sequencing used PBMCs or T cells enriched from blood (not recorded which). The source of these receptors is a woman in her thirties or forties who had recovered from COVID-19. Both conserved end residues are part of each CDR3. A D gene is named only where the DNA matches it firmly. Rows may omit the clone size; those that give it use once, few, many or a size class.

TGTGCCAGCAGCTCTCCGGGACTCCCGATTGAAAAACTGTTTTTT CASSSPGLPIEKLFF TRBV7-9 . . TRBJ1-4 15
TGTGCCAGCAGTTCGGGGACTAGCGGTATGGATACGCAGTATTTT CASSSGTSGMDTQYF TRBV27 TRBD2 few TRBJ2-3 15
TGTGCCAGCATCCAGACAGGGGGAGGTGGCTACACCTTC CASIQTGGGGYTF TRBV6-5 TRBD1 once TRBJ1-2 13
TGTGCCAGCAGCTTGGACAGGGGGGCCTACAATGAGCAGTTCTTC CASSLDRGAYNEQFF TRBV5-4 TRBD1 . TRBJ2-1 15
TGTGCCAGCAGTTGGACTTCTAGCGGGGAGCTGTTTTTT CASSWTSSGELFF TRBV7-9 . . TRBJ2-2 13
TGTGCCAGCAGCACCGACAGCCTCTATGGCTACACCTTC CASSTDSLYGYTF TRBV7-2 . . TRBJ1-2 13
TGTGCCAGCAGCGTAGATGCGGCAGAAGATTTGGGCCTCCACTTT CASSVDAAEDLGLHF TRBV9 . . TRBJ1-6 15
TGTGCCAGCAGTTTTAGGGGGTTAGCTAACTATGGCTACACCTTC CASSFRGLANYGYTF TRBV27 . . TRBJ1-2 15
TGTGCCAGCAGTGGCGGGACTAGAAATGAGCAGTTCTTC CASSGGTRNEQFF TRBV12-3/TRBV12-4 TRBD2 . TRBJ2-1 13
TGCGCCAGCAGCTTGGACAGGGCTCATAATTCACCCCTCCACTTT CASSLDRAHNSPLHF TRBV5-1 . once TRBJ1-6 15
TGCGCCAGCAGCCAAGTACTAGCTGACTACAATGAGCAGTTCTTC CASSQVLADYNEQFF TRBV4-1 . . TRBJ2-1 15
TGTGCCAGCAGCTTAGAATTTTTCGGACAGGTGAACACTGAAGCTTTCTTT CASSLEFFGQVNTEAFF TRBV7-9 TRBD1 once TRBJ1-1 17
TGTGCCAGCAGCGCCGGGACTAGCGCGCAAGAGACCCAGTACTTC CASSAGTSAQETQYF TRBV9 TRBD2 . TRBJ2-5 15
TGTGCCAGCAGTCGACAGGGGGTGAGGGAAAAACTGTTTTTT CASSRQGVREKLFF TRBV2 TRBD1 . TRBJ1-4 14
TGTGCCAGCAGCCCCTTAGGAGGTAGGAACACTGAAGCTTTCTTT CASSPLGGRNTEAFF TRBV7-2 . . TRBJ1-1 15
TGTGCCAGCAGCCAACGGGAGGGGTGGAATGAGCAGTTCTTC CASSQREGWNEQFF TRBV3-1/TRBV3-2 TRBD2 . TRBJ2-1 14
TGCGCCAGCAGCCCGGGACTAGCGGGAGACTACGAGCAGTACTTC CASSPGLAGDYEQYF TRBV5-1 TRBD2 . TRBJ2-7 15
TGTGCCAGCAGCCCCCGGACTAGCGGGGGCACAGATACGCAGTATTTT CASSPRTSGGTDTQYF TRBV7-2 TRBD2 . TRBJ2-3 16
TGCGCCAGCAGCTTATTAGCCGGATCCGGATACAATGAGCAGTTCTTC CASSLLAGSGYNEQFF TRBV5-1 . few TRBJ2-1 16
TGTGCCAGCAGCGAACTATGGGGGAGGAACTATGGCTACACCTTC CASSELWGRNYGYTF TRBV3-1/TRBV3-2 . . TRBJ1-2 15
TGTGCCAGCAGCCCACGACTAGTAAACGAGCAGTTCTTC CASSPRLVNEQFF TRBV7-2 . once TRBJ2-1 13
TGTGCCAGCAGCTTAGTTCCGAGGACAGGGGGAAACGAGCAGTACTTC CASSLVPRTGGNEQYF TRBV11-2 TRBD1 . TRBJ2-7 16
TGTGCCAGCTCACCACCGGGACTAGCGGGAGAAGAGACCCAGTACTTC CASSPPGLAGEETQYF TRBV18 TRBD2 once TRBJ2-5 16
TGTGCCAGCAGCTTAGGGGGTGGGCTTGGGGCCGGTTGGGAGCAGTACTTC CASSLGGGLGAGWEQYF TRBV7-6 . . TRBJ2-7 17
TGTGCCAGCAGTGAACAGGGGGCGAGCAATCAGCCCCAGCATTTT CASSEQGASNQPQHF TRBV2 TRBD1 . TRBJ1-5 15
TGCGCCAGCAGCCAAGGGCTCCGAAACACTGAAGCTTTCTTT CASSQGLRNTEAFF TRBV4-3 . . TRBJ1-1 14
TGTGCCATCAGTGTGCAGGTCCGCGGAGGTGAGCAGTACTTC CAISVQVRGGEQYF TRBV10-3 . once TRBJ2-7 14
TGCGCCAGCAGCCGGCGGACAGGGGCGAACACTGAAGCTTTCTTT CASSRRTGANTEAFF TRBV4-3 TRBD1 . TRBJ1-1 15
TGCGCCAGCAGCCAAGGGCTCCGGGACTACTATGGCTACACCTTC CASSQGLRDYYGYTF TRBV4-3 . once TRBJ1-2 15
TGTGCCAGCAGCCGACAGAACACCGGGGAGCTGTTTTTT CASSRQNTGELFF TRBV6-5 . . TRBJ2-2 13
TGTGCCAGCAGGGGGACTAGCGGGAGTAGGGTGAACATTCAGTACTTC CASRGTSGSRVNIQYF TRBV2 TRBD2 . TRBJ2-4 16
TGTGCCAGCAGCCGGGGACTAGCGGGTTACAATGAGCAGTTCTTC CASSRGLAGYNEQFF TRBV3-1/TRBV3-2 TRBD2 . TRBJ2-1 15
TGTGCCAGCAGCTTCTACCCGGGGAGCATCAGCACAGATACGCAGTATTTT CASSFYPGSISTDTQYF TRBV7-2 . . TRBJ2-3 17
TGTGCCAGCAGCCAGAGGAGCGGAAACCTAAACTACGGGGAGCTGTTTTTT CASSQRSGNLNYGELFF TRBV14 . . TRBJ2-2 17
TGTGCCAGCAGAGAGACAGGGGGCATCTATGGCTACACCTTC CASRETGGIYGYTF TRBV28 TRBD1 . TRBJ1-2 14
TGTGCCAGCAGCTCAATAGCGGGAGGCCGGGGGGATGAGCAGTTCTTC CASSSIAGGRGDEQFF TRBV11-1 TRBD2 . TRBJ2-1 16
TGCGCCAGCAGCGTCCTTACAGATACGCAGTATTTT CASSVLTDTQYF TRBV10-2 . . TRBJ2-3 12
TGTGCCAGCAGCAGCGGGCACACTGAAGCTTTCTTT CASSSGHTEAFF TRBV6-5 . . TRBJ1-1 12
TGTGCCAGCAGCTTAGTAGAGGGAACCAGGTCACCCCTCCACTTT CASSLVEGTRSPLHF TRBV7-2 . . TRBJ1-6 15
TGTGCCACCAGCAGAGTCCTCGGACAGCTCAACTATGGCTACACCTTC CATSRVLGQLNYGYTF TRBV15 . . TRBJ1-2 16
TGTGCCAGTAGTACCAGCGACAGGAAGGGCTATGGCTACACCTTC CASSTSDRKGYGYTF TRBV19 . . TRBJ1-2 15
TGCACCAGCAGCCAAGGAAGTAATTGGGCCGGCAGGGGCGCGGCCCACTACGAGCAGTACTTC CTSSQGSNWAGRGAAHYEQYF TRBV1 . . TRBJ2-7 21
TGTGCCAGCAGTTGGGGACAGATCTTAGGCAATCAGCCCCAGCATTTT CASSWGQILGNQPQHF TRBV28 TRBD1 once TRBJ1-5 16
TGTGCCAGCAAAGGGACTAGCGGGATTACCGGGGAGCTGTTTTTT CASKGTSGITGELFF TRBV6-5 TRBD2 . TRBJ2-2 15
TGTGCCAGCAGCTTGGGACAGATCACAGATACGCAGTATTTT CASSLGQITDTQYF TRBV5-6 . . TRBJ2-3 14
TGCGCCAGCAGCTGGGACAACGAAAAACTGTTTTTT CASSWDNEKLFF TRBV5-1 . . TRBJ1-4 12
TGTGCCACCAGCAGAGTAGGGACAGGGGGTCAGCCCCAGCATTTT CATSRVGTGGQPQHF TRBV15 TRBD1 . TRBJ1-5 15